The 14 T cell receptor beta chains reported below all come from one sample, sequenced in a study of cytomegalovirus exposure and HLA in healthy donors. PCR was performed using 60 Vbeta and 13 Jbeta primers. Sequenced by immunoSEQ multiplex PCR; TCRdb stores in-frame clones only, minus some. The table lists approximately 170,000 clones, 85% of them singletons. Sequencing was done on a sample of PBMCs. The receptors stem from a boy aged 2 to 9 in good health and CMV-seronegative.

This clone was observed a few times. The rearrangement joins TRBV28 to TRBJ1-4, with TRBD1 matching 8 bases. This CDR3 comprises 14 residues. The junction had 9 bases not matched to a gene; V was cut back by 7 bases and J by 8 bases. Germline assignment: CDR1 MDHEN and CDR2 SYDVKM. The CDR3 DNA reads as TGTGCCAGCACCCCCCGGGACAGGACGGAAAAACTGTTTTTT. Its translation is CASTPRDRTEKLFF.

The chain combines TRBV13 with TRBJ1-1; TRBD1 is a possible D gene (5 bases). Germline V gene data show CDR1 as PRHDT and CDR2 as FYEKMQ (reference sequence). With 2 bases removed from V and 2 bases from J, the gap between germline ends came to 9 bases. The CDR3 consists of 14 residues. The CDR3 nucleotides read TGTGCCAGCAGCTTAAAACAGGCCAACACTGAAGCTTTCTTT. Translation: CASSLKQANTEAFF.

The rearrangement uses TRBV5-1 and TRBJ1-1, with TRBD1 matching 7 bases. This CDR3 is built from 13 residues. Trimming cost V 4 bases and J 5 bases; bases outside gene matches: 5. Germline-derived CDR1 and CDR2 are SGHRS and YFSETQ. The CDR3 reads CASSPPGGTEAFF. The CDR3 region has the DNA TGCGCCAGCAGCCCTCCAGGGGGGACTGAAGCTTTCTTT.

This chain joins TRBV5-1 and TRBJ2-3, with 8 bases identical to TRBD2. This CDR3 region has 16 residues. Germline loops: CDR1 SGHRS, CDR2 YFSETQ. Germline trimming cut 2 bases from V and 3 bases from J; bases unmatched to any gene: 8. The CDR3 bases are TGCGCCAGCAGCTTAACACTAGCGGTTGGGACAGATACGCAGTATTTT. Translating it yields CASSLTLAVGTDTQYF.

This clone was recorded a few times. The chain links TRBV28 to TRBJ1-5; D is perhaps TRBD1 (6 bases). The V end lost 8 bases, the J end lost 0 bases, and 14 bases lay between the germline ends. Germline loops: CDR1 MDHEN, CDR2 SYDVKM. There are 15 residues in the CDR3. CDR3 protein: CASHWGLNSNQPQHF. CDR3 coding DNA: TGTGCCAGCCACTGGGGGCTTAATAGCAATCAGCCCCAGCATTTT.

The CDR3 bases are TGCGCCAGCAGCTTAGAGGGCTACGAGCAGTACGTC. Protein sequence: CASSLEGYEQYV. The chain recombines TRBV5-1 with TRBJ2-7, with D possibly TRBD2 on 5 matching bases. The CDR3 consists of 12 residues. Germline V gene data show CDR1 as SGHRS and CDR2 as YFSETQ. V lost 2 bases and J lost 3, with 6 bases in between.

The chain carries TRBV30 and TRBJ2-5, with 12 bases aligning to TRBD2. V trimming: 8 bases; J trimming: 5 bases; junction bases outside the gene matches: 12. The germline gives CDR1 GTSNPN, CDR2 SVGIG (reference sequence). The CDR3 length is 15 residues. In nucleotides, the CDR3 is TGTGCCCTCGGGCTAGCGGGAGGGAGGGAGGAGACCCAGTACTTC. This encodes CALGLAGGREETQYF.

The CDR3 DNA reads TGTGCCAGCAGTGGACCGGAAAACTACGAGCAGTACGTC. Its protein is CASSGPENYEQYV. The V call is TRBV2, the J call TRBJ2-7; no firm D call. The CDR3 contains 13 residues. Germline assignment: CDR1 SNHLY and CDR2 FYNNEI. Trimming left V 4 bases short and J 3 bases short, with 10 bases between.

This chain joins TRBV19 and TRBJ1-6; the match to TRBD1 covers 9 bases. Germline assignment: CDR1 LNHDA and CDR2 SQIVND (reference sequence). J was trimmed by 3 bases and V by 6 bases; bases with no gene match: 0. CDR3 size: 14 residues. The CDR3 here is CASRTGGYNSPLHF. CDR3 nucleotide sequence: TGTGCCAGTAGGACAGGGGGCTATAATTCACCCCTCCACTTT.

This clone was recorded once. This sequence joins TRBV11-2 and TRBJ2-2, with D perhaps TRBD2 (5 bases). Germline V gives CDR1 SGHAT, CDR2 FQNNGV. CDR3 length: 18 residues. V lost 5 bases, J lost 0 bases, and 19 bases lay in between. CDR3 nucleotide sequence: TGTGCCAGCAGCCTATACGGGGTGGGCCGAGCGAACACCGGGGAGCTGTTTTTT. Translating it yields CASSLYGVGRANTGELFF.

The chain is built from TRBV29-1 and TRBJ1-2, with 8 bases matching TRBD1. The CDR3 consists of 12 residues. The V segment lost 5 bases and the J segment 3 bases; nucleotides outside the gene matches: 2. Germline CDR1 and CDR2: SQVTM and ANQGSEA. In DNA, the CDR3 is TGCAGCGTTTCAGGGGGCGACTATGGCTACACCTTC. This gives the protein CSVSGGDYGYTF. The whole variable domain, remainder taken from reference TRBV29-1 and TRBJ1-2, is SAVISQKPSRDICQRGTSLTIQCQVDSQVTMMFWYRQQPGQSLTLIATANQGSEATYESGFVIDKFPISRPNLTFSTLTVSNMSPEDSSIYLCSVSGGDYGYTFGSGTRLTVV.

About this clone itself: This CDR3 is also generated by other DNA sequences in the sample. The rearrangement links TRBV6-4 to TRBJ1-1; TRBD1 is a possible D gene (6 bases). The CDR3 runs 13 residues. Trimming took 2 bases from V and 5 from J, leaving 9 bases between them. The germline gives CDR1 MRHNA, CDR2 SNTAGT. The chain's CDR3 is CASSDRGGTEAFF. The CDR3 region has the DNA TGTGCCAGCAGTGACAGGGGGGGGACTGAAGCTTTCTTT.

The chain carries TRBV28 and TRBJ1-5; the match to TRBD1 covers 9 bases. Unmatched junction bases numbered 14, after V lost 6 bases and J lost 2 bases. The CDR3 contains 18 residues. CDR1 MDHEN and CDR2 SYDVKM come from the germline V gene. Written as DNA, the CDR3 is TGTGCCAGCAGCCCCGGACAGGGGATTTCGAGCGGCAATCAGCCCCAGCATTTT. Amino acid sequence: CASSPGQGISSGNQPQHF.

The CDR3 protein is CASSMRGQQETQYF. The CDR3 bases are TGTGCCAGTAGTATGCGGGGACAGCAAGAGACCCAGTACTTC. This chain connects TRBV19 to TRBJ2-5, with D tentatively TRBD1 (7 bases). Germline-derived CDR1 and CDR2 are LNHDA and SQIVND (reference sequence). V lost 3 bases and J lost 2, with 10 bases in between. This CDR3 is 14 amino acids long.